The 21 T cell receptor beta chains presented below share a single source sample, sequenced in a study of CD8 T cells in Susac syndrome (dated by TCRdb to the late 2010s). To prepare the library, the immunoSEQ multiplex PCR assay was applied. RNA was extracted with the RNeasy kit and about 0.45 to 1 ug was reverse transcribed using random hexamers. The public reads were reprocessed in TCRdb via fastp at Q25 and MiXCR, keeping in-frame beta chains. Each CDR3 protein appears once, grouped with its most common genes and DNA. The sample table holds 200,000 or so distinct CDR3 sequences, of which just under 95% were seen once. Clones ranked in the top ten supply 0.16% of the sample. Material: CD8+ T cells from PBMCs. These receptors were collected from a human donor with Susac syndrome.

The CDR3 here is CASSPRTSGTPNEQYF. The CDR3 DNA sequence: TGTGCCAGCAGCCCCCGTACTAGCGGGACTCCCAACGAGCAGTACTTC. The rearrangement links TRBV7-9 to TRBJ2-7, with 10 bases identical to TRBD2. Germline V gene sequence: CDR1 SEHNR, CDR2 FQNEAQ (reference sequence). V was pared by 5 bases and J by 5 bases, with 12 bases of the junction left unmatched. The CDR3 is 16 residues long.

The chain recombines TRBV2 with TRBJ2-7; D may be TRBD1 (6 bases). V lost 10 bases to trimming and J lost 7 bases, with 23 bases between them. The CDR3 has 14 residues. Germline V gives CDR1 SNHLY, CDR2 FYNNEI. In DNA, the CDR3 is TGTGCCATCCCGAAAAGTAACAGGGATCAGGAGCAGTACTTC. Its protein product is CAIPKSNRDQEQYF. The full variable domain, in which reference TRBV2 and TRBJ2-7 provide the parts outside the CDR3, is EPEVTQTPSHQVTQMGQEVILRCVPISNHLYFYWYRQILGQKVEFLVSFYNNEISEKSEIFDDQFSVERPDGSNFTLKIRSTKLEDSAMYFCAIPKSNRDQEQYFGPGTRLTVT.

This clonotype was picked up one time. V gene TRBV6-2 or TRBV6-3 combines with J gene TRBJ2-7; 7 bases match TRBD2. This CDR3 region has 15 residues. Unmatched junction bases numbered 7, after V lost 2 bases and J lost 3 bases. Germline V CDR1 and CDR2: MNHEY, SVGEGT. The CDR3 sequence: CASSYTPGGDYEQYF. In DNA form, the CDR3 reads TGTGCCAGCAGTTACACACCGGGAGGAGACTACGAGCAGTACTTC.

CDR3 amino acids: CASSFPGNEQFF. DNA of the CDR3: TGTGCCAGCAGTTTTCCGGGCAATGAGCAGTTCTTC. This rearrangement joins TRBV12-3 or TRBV12-4 to TRBJ2-1; D remains unclear. V lost 3 bases and J lost 6, with 6 bases in between. The length of the CDR3 is 12 residues.

For the CDR3, the DNA is TGTGCCAGCAGTTTATACTCGGATCAGCCCCAGCATTTT. Residues: CASSLYSDQPQHF. The V gene is TRBV28, the J gene TRBJ1-5; no clear D gene. This CDR3 spans 13 amino acids. Trimming stripped 1 base from V and 5 bases from J, with 6 bases between. Germline V lookup: CDR1 MDHEN, CDR2 SYDVKM.

The chain has TRBV12-3 or TRBV12-4 and TRBJ1-5; weak D call: TRBD1 (5 bases). This CDR3 region has 14 residues. V was pared by 6 bases and J by 4 bases, with 13 bases between. The CDR3 DNA is TGTGCCAGCAGCCCCGGACACGTTAATCAGCCCCAGCATTTT. This encodes CASSPGHVNQPQHF.

The V call is TRBV2, the J call TRBJ1-5, with 7 bases aligning to TRBD1. V was pared by 5 bases and J by 6 bases, with 10 bases of the junction left unmatched. Germline values: CDR1 SNHLY, CDR2 FYNNEI. This CDR3 has 15 residues. The CDR3 sequence: CASSSQGQGSQPQHF. CDR3 sequence (DNA): TGTGCCAGCAGTTCACAGGGGCAGGGGAGTCAGCCCCAGCATTTT.

The V call is TRBV4-1, the J call TRBJ2-2; D is uncertain. This CDR3 is built from 11 residues. V was trimmed by 8 bases and J by 4 bases, leaving 5 bases between them. Germline assignment: CDR1 MGHRA and CDR2 YSYEKL. The CDR3, as DNA: TGCGCCAGCGTGGGCACCGGGGAGCTGTTTTTT. It is translated as CASVGTGELFF.

This chain links TRBV5-1 with TRBJ1-1; D uncertain. V shed 2 bases and J shed 0 bases, with 5 bases lying between them. This CDR3 has 13 residues. Germline V gene lookup returns CDR1 SGHRS and CDR2 YFSETQ. The CDR3 loop reads CASSFRMNTEAFF. CDR3 nucleotide sequence: TGCGCCAGCAGCTTTAGAATGAACACTGAAGCTTTCTTT.

CDR3 loop: CATSRVGISTDTQYF. Written as DNA, the CDR3 is TGTGCCACCAGCAGAGTAGGGATAAGCACAGATACGCAGTATTTT. V and J are TRBV15 and TRBJ2-3; no clear D gene. Germline CDR1 LNHNV, CDR2 YYDKDF (reference sequence). The V gene lost 1 base and the J gene lost 0 bases, with 8 bases spanning the gap. The CDR3 totals 15 residues. Full variable domain (remainder filled in from reference TRBV15 and TRBJ2-3): DAMVIQNPRYQVTQFGKPVTLSCSQTLNHNVMYWYQQKSSQAPKLLFHYYDKDFNNEADTPDNFQSRRPNTSFCFLDIRSPGLGDTAMYLCATSRVGISTDTQYFGPGTRLTVL.

The J gene is TRBJ1-1, the V gene TRBV5-6; weak D call: TRBD1 (5 bases). Trimming stripped 1 base from V and 3 bases from J, with 16 bases between. Germline values: CDR1 SGHDT, CDR2 YYEEEE. The CDR3 extends over 16 amino acids. Here the CDR3 DNA reads TGTGCCAGCAGCTTGTTTTCGGGTGGGGCCTACACTGAAGCTTTCTTT. Encoded protein: CASSLFSGGAYTEAFF.

The rearrangement joins TRBV30 to TRBJ2-7; 8 nucleotides agree with TRBD1. The CDR3 runs 15 residues. Per germline, CDR1 GTSNPN and CDR2 SVGIG (reference sequence). V trimming: 8 bases; J trimming: 5 bases; junction bases outside the gene matches: 17. The CDR3 DNA reads TGTGCCGGACGCATGCGGGACAGGATAAGGGACGAGCAGTACTTC. Translation gives CAGRMRDRIRDEQYF.

This clonotype appeared a single time. The chain joins TRBV7-6 to TRBJ2-4; D gene uncertain. Germline loops: CDR1 SGHVS, CDR2 FNYEAQ. The CDR3 is 15 residues long. Trimming removed 1 base from V and 3 bases from J, with 10 bases in between. CDR3 region: CASSLENWGKNIQYF. DNA of the CDR3: TGTGCCAGCAGCTTAGAGAACTGGGGCAAAAACATTCAGTACTTC.

The chain carries TRBV11-1 and TRBJ2-3; the match to TRBD2 covers 7 bases. This CDR3 comprises 14 residues. Germline-derived CDR1 and CDR2 are SGHAT and FQDESV (reference sequence). J was trimmed by 6 bases and V by 2 bases; bases with no gene match: 5. The CDR3 sequence is CASSLSAGDDTQYF. CDR3 bases: TGTGCCAGCAGCTTATCGGCGGGAGACGATACGCAGTATTTT. The entire variable domain, with the rest obtained from reference TRBV11-1 and TRBJ2-3, is as follows: EAEVAQSPRYKITEKSQAVAFWCDPISGHATLYWYRQILGQGPELLVQFQDESVVDDSQLPKDRFSAERLKGVDSTLKIQPAELGDSAMYLCASSLSAGDDTQYFGPGTRLTVL.

V usage is TRBV4-1 and J usage is TRBJ1-2; the match to TRBD1 covers 7 bases. The V and J ends lost 0 bases and 5 bases, in that order; junction bases with no gene match: 9. Germline V lookup: CDR1 MGHRA, CDR2 YSYEKL. CDR3 length: 16 amino acids. The CDR3 region is CASSQDVRGAGYGYTF. DNA of the CDR3: TGCGCCAGCAGCCAAGATGTCAGGGGGGCTGGTTATGGCTACACCTTC.

J is TRBJ1-6 and V is TRBV7-8; maybe TRBD1 (5 bases). Between the trimmed V and J ends, which lost 5 bases and 7 bases, there was a span of 18 bases. Germline loops: CDR1 SGHVS, CDR2 FQNEAQ. The CDR3 is made up of 16 amino acids. CDR3 nucleotides: TGTGCCAGCAGCCCCCGGGGCCAGGCGCTGAATTCACCCCTCCACTTT. Its translation is CASSPRGQALNSPLHF.

The chain links TRBV25-1 to TRBJ2-1; 11 positions agree with TRBD1. In germline, CDR1 is MGHDK, CDR2 SYGVNS. The CDR3 has 14 amino acids. V trimming: 6 bases; J trimming: 9 bases; junction bases outside the gene matches: 7. CDR3 sequence (DNA): TGTGCCAGCAGAGGGGGACAGGGGGGAGGTGAGCAGTTCTTC. This sequence encodes CASRGGQGGGEQFF.

The chain uses TRBV20-1 and TRBJ2-7; 7 bases agree with TRBD1. In germline, CDR1 is DFQATT, CDR2 SNEGSKA (reference sequence). The junction had 4 bases not matched to a gene; V was cut back by 8 bases and J by 3 bases. The CDR3 runs to 11 residues. DNA for the CDR3: TGCAGTCTCCGGGACAGCTACGAGCAGTACTTC. Encoded protein: CSLRDSYEQYF.

The chain employs TRBV7-9 and TRBJ1-4; 9 positions match TRBD1. Germline V gene sequence: CDR1 SEHNR, CDR2 FQNEAQ (reference sequence). The CDR3 length is 15 residues. Trimming at V came to 5 bases and at J to 6 bases, leaving 7 bases not matched to a gene. The CDR3 reads CASSHLQGADEKLFF. DNA for the CDR3: TGTGCCAGCAGCCACCTACAGGGGGCAGATGAAAAACTGTTTTTT.

This rearrangement joins TRBV10-3 to TRBJ2-7; tentatively, D is TRBD1 or TRBD2 (5 bases each). Trimming took off 7 bases at V and 5 bases at J, with 15 bases between the two ends. CDR1 is ENHRY, CDR2 SYGVKD, per germline. CDR3 length: 13 residues. The CDR3: CAIMGTAVDEQYF. CDR3 in DNA: TGTGCCATCATGGGGACGGCCGTCGACGAGCAGTACTTC.

The chain is built from TRBV9 and TRBJ1-1; D call uncertain. V gave up 0 bases and J gave up 5 bases, with 11 bases separating them. CDR1 is SGDLS, CDR2 YYNGEE, per germline. The CDR3 extends over 14 amino acids. CDR3 protein: CASSVEAGGTEAFF. The CDR3 DNA reads as TGTGCCAGCAGCGTAGAGGCGGGAGGGACTGAAGCTTTCTTT.